The 12 T cell receptor beta chains below all came from one sample that was sequenced in a study of T cell repertoires in cytomegalovirus infection. These receptors' targets are unknown. From the reads, TCRdb called clonotypes with MiXCR, one entry per CDR3 protein. This table has 650,000 to 850,000 distinct CDR3 sequences, under 35% appearing once. Specimen: cultured CD8+ T cells from PBMCs, collected from culture after CMV antigen stimulation. The receptors shown here come from a human donor in good health (CMV status not recorded). Some clones in this sample may be carry-over from other donors' samples.

This chain joins TRBV7-9 and TRBJ2-3; D remains ambiguous. CDR3 size: 13 residues. The germline V gene encodes CDR1 SEHNR and CDR2 FQNEAQ (reference sequence). Trimming took 4 bases from V and 0 from J, leaving 5 bases between them. The CDR3 loop is CASSYPSTDTQYF. CDR3 in DNA: TGTGCCAGCAGCTACCCCAGCACAGATACGCAGTATTTT.

The chain couples TRBV5-6 to TRBJ2-2; 8 bases align to TRBD1. Trimming cost V 4 bases and J 6 bases; bases outside gene matches: 5. The CDR3 covers 14 residues. CDR1 and CDR2 from the germline V gene are SGHDT and YYEEEE. The CDR3 sequence is CASSTPTGAGELFF. The CDR3 DNA reads TGTGCCAGCAGCACCCCGACAGGGGCCGGGGAGCTGTTTTTT. The complete variable domain, with remaining parts taken from reference TRBV5-6 and TRBJ2-2, reads DAGVTQSPTHLIKTRGQQVTLRCSPKSGHDTVSWYQQALGQGPQFIFQYYEEEERQRGNFPDRFSGHQFPNYSSELNVNALLLGDSALYLCASSTPTGAGELFFGEGSRLTVL.

This clonotype was recorded a few times. V usage is TRBV6-5 and J usage is TRBJ1-2; D is unclear. V was pared by 0 bases and J by 6 bases, with 11 bases between. From germline, CDR1 is MNHEY and CDR2 SVGAGI. This CDR3 region has 14 residues. CDR3 protein: CASSYSTRMNGYTF. The CDR3 DNA is TGTGCCAGCAGTTACTCGACCCGGATGAATGGCTACACCTTC.

This clonotype was picked up many times. The chain employs TRBV15 and TRBJ1-2, with D perhaps TRBD1 (6 bases). Trimming took 2 bases from V and 2 from J, leaving 12 bases between them. This CDR3 comprises 15 residues. From germline, CDR1 is LNHNV and CDR2 YYDKDF (reference sequence). CDR3 sequence: CATSRYLDRNYGYTF. The CDR3 nucleotides are TGTGCCACCAGCAGATACTTGGACAGAAACTATGGCTACACCTTC.

The chain couples TRBV20-1 to TRBJ2-1, with D tentatively TRBD1 or TRBD2 (7 bases each). Trimming took off 0 bases at V and 3 bases at J, with 15 bases between the two ends. The germline V gene has CDR1 DFQATT and CDR2 SNEGSKA (reference sequence). This CDR3 is built from 16 residues. CDR3 in DNA: TGCAGTGCTAGAGATCTAAGCGGGACAGACTACAATGAGCAGTTCTTC. It codes for CSARDLSGTDYNEQFF.

In its sample, this clonotype was seen a few times. The chain recombines TRBV7-9 with TRBJ1-1, with TRBD1 as a possible D gene (6 bases). CDR1 and CDR2 from the germline V gene are SEHNR and FQNEAQ (reference sequence). This CDR3 is 15 amino acids long. V was clipped by 2 bases and J by 5 bases, with 15 bases between them. CDR3 in amino acids: CASSLRRGAGTEAFF. CDR3 bases: TGTGCCAGCAGCTTAAGGCGGGGGGCGGGAACTGAAGCTTTCTTT.

This clonotype has just a few counts. This chain uses TRBV7-9 with TRBJ1-5, with D possibly matching TRBD1 (6 bases). Trimming took off 1 base at V and 11 bases at J, with 9 bases between the two ends. The CDR3 loop spans 12 amino acids. In germline, CDR1 is SEHNR, CDR2 FQNEAQ (reference sequence). The CDR3 bases are TGTGCCAGCAGCTTAGAGGGGGGGTCCCAGCATTTT. Translation gives CASSLEGGSQHF. The full variable domain, its missing parts supplied by reference TRBV7-9 and TRBJ1-5, is DTGVSQNPRHKITKRGQNVTFRCDPISEHNRLYWYRQTLGQGPEFLTYFQNEAQLEKSRLLSDRFSAERPKGSFSTLEIQRTEQGDSAMYLCASSLEGGSQHFGDGTRLSIL.

In its sample, this clonotype was seen many times. The chain recombines TRBV7-8 with TRBJ1-1, with D perhaps TRBD1 (5 bases). Trimming took off 5 bases at V and 5 bases at J, with 18 bases between the two ends. CDR1 is SGHVS, CDR2 FQNEAQ, per germline. The CDR3 length is 15 residues. The CDR3 bases are TGTGCCAGCAGCCCAACTTGGGAGGGACGGACTGAAGCTTTCTTT. Translation: CASSPTWEGRTEAFF.

The chain recombines TRBV6-1 with TRBJ1-5; possibly TRBD1 for D (5 bases). The V and J ends lost 6 bases and 6 bases respectively, with 18 bases between them. The CDR3 sequence is 15 residues long. Germline V gives CDR1 MNHNS, CDR2 SASEGT. The CDR3 spells CASRILGWDRQPQHF. The CDR3, as DNA: TGTGCCAGCAGGATCCTTGGCTGGGACCGTCAGCCCCAGCATTTT.

Regarding this clonotype: A read error may produce the germline difference seen at one junction end. This chain connects TRBV7-6 to TRBJ2-7; D assignment may be TRBD1 or TRBD2 (6 bases each). Germline CDR1 SGHVS, CDR2 FNYEAQ. There are 14 residues in the CDR3. The CDR3 sequence: CVSSSDGGSGEQYF. The CDR3 DNA follows: TGTGTCAGCAGCTCCGACGGGGGCTCGGGCGAGCAGTACTTC.

The chain combines TRBV19 with TRBJ2-2; TRBD2 aligns across 8 bases. CDR3 length equals 16 residues. V was clipped by 6 bases and J by 5 bases; unmatched bases: 11. Germline V lookup: CDR1 LNHDA, CDR2 SQIVND (reference sequence). In nucleotides, the CDR3 is TGTGCCAGTAGCCTACACGGGGGGGATGGGACCGGGGAGCTGTTTTTT. Translating it yields CASSLHGGDGTGELFF.

This sequence joins TRBV10-3 and TRBJ2-7, with 10 bases identical to TRBD1. This CDR3 region has 14 residues. With 6 bases clipped from V and 3 bases from J, the junction kept 5 bases outside the gene matches. Per germline, CDR1 ENHRY and CDR2 SYGVKD. The CDR3 DNA follows: TGTGCCATCAGCGGGACAGGGGATATCTACGAGCAGTACGTC. Its protein product is CAISGTGDIYEQYV.